This entry describes one T cell receptor (beta chain). The antigen remains undetermined. The entry originates in a study of CD8+ T cells in alopecia areata. Study-level information: Treated patients were dosed with oral tofacitinib, taking 5 to 10 mg twice daily.

CDR1 and CDR2 (germline): DFQATT, SNEGSKA (reference sequence). V shed 3 bases and J shed 9 bases, with 9 bases lying between them. The CDR3 sequence is 11 residues long. The authors extracted RNA and reverse transcribed it into cDNA as the sequencing template. The protocol was immunoSEQ multiplex PCR, while the TCRdb copy is restricted to in-frame clones and leaves out a portion. The table lists some 130,000 clones, roughly 54% of them singletons. Treatment in this sample: oral pan-JAK inhibitor, 5-10 mg twice daily. PBMCs served as the source from which CD4+ and CD8+ T cells were sorted. Whole-study results and caveats: On tofacitinib, scalp clonality and expanded CD8+ clones among top 100 fell significantly. An increase in clonality over normal scalp was evident in lesional scalp, especially alopecia totalis/universalis.

The receptor was isolated from a human donor with alopecia areata. The chain is built from TRBV20-1 and TRBJ1-5; D unresolved. The specimen comprised CD8+ T cells sorted from blood, sampled at week 4, from a patient treated with tofacitinib. This chain's CDR3 is CSASGGGPQHF. The DNA of the CDR3 is TGCAGTGCTAGTGGCGGTGGGCCCCAGCATTTT.